This T cell receptor beta chain appears in the sequencing data of a study of pediatric ulcerative colitis. Whole-study findings and limits: A couple of rectal CDR3 clonotypes occurred in all ulcerative colitis patients.

Sequencing was at survey level. Each sample received Survey-level depth of up to 500,000 reads. Repertoires were generated with immunoSEQ multiplex PCR, while TCRdb's copy carries only in-frame clones and drops some. The table shows tens of thousands of clones, with about 86% occurring only once. CDR1 is MNHEY and CDR2 is SMNVEV in the germline V gene (reference sequence). Trimming removed 0 bases at V and 12 bases at J, with 17 bases between. The CDR3 has 14 amino acids. Concerning this clone: Antigen unknown.

The sequence derives from a boy aged 5-17 years with severe ulcerative colitis. V usage is TRBV27 and J usage is TRBJ1-1, with D perhaps TRBD1 (5 bases). Sequencing used blood. CDR3 coding DNA: TGTGCCAGCAGTTTATCGTCGGGGCAAGCGAGGACTTTCTTT. Translation: CASSLSSGQARTFF.